The 13 T cell receptor beta chains presented below share a single source sample, sequenced in a study of blood T cell repertoires in COVID-19. The repertoire was sequenced with immunoSEQ multiplex PCR; TCRdb's copy has only in-frame clones and lacks some. The sample lists some 260,000 clones, approximately 79% occurring once. The specimen sequenced was peripheral blood. These receptors all come from a woman aged 40 to 50 with active or convalescent COVID-19.

This clone was seen only once. J is TRBJ1-5 and V is TRBV27; D gene unclear. V was shortened by 6 bases and J by 2 bases, with 11 bases between the two germline ends. In germline, CDR1 is MNHEY, CDR2 SMNVEV (reference sequence). This CDR3 is built from 14 residues. CDR3 protein: CASRRGVGNQPQHF. DNA of the CDR3: TGTGCCAGCAGGCGCGGTGTGGGCAATCAGCCCCAGCATTTT.

This rearrangement joins TRBV6-5 to TRBJ2-7, with 7 positions matching TRBD2. The V gene end was trimmed by 7 bases and the J gene end by 0 bases; junction bases not matched to a gene: 6. The CDR3 consists of 14 residues. Germline CDR1 and CDR2: MNHEY and SVGAGI. CDR3 sequence reads: CASMWEGTSYEQYV. CDR3 nucleotide sequence: TGTGCCAGCATGTGGGAGGGGACCTCCTACGAGCAGTACGTC.

The rearrangement links TRBV4-2 to TRBJ1-2; D gene unclear. The ends were cut back, 0 bases at V and 10 bases at J, with 9 bases in the middle. Germline V gene lookup returns CDR1 LGHNA and CDR2 YNFKEQ. The CDR3 has 12 residues. CDR3 in DNA: TGTGCCAGCAGCCAAGAGGTGGGAGACTACACCTTC. Translating gives CASSQEVGDYTF.

V and J are TRBV11-2 and TRBJ1-1, with TRBD1 as a possible D gene (6 bases). The germline V and J ends were trimmed by 0 bases and 0 bases, with 11 bases remaining between them. The V gene's germline CDR1 is SGHAT and CDR2 FQNNGV. The CDR3 has 16 amino acids. As DNA, the CDR3 is TGTGCCAGCAGCTTAGATCCACCAGGGGTGAACACTGAAGCTTTCTTT. Translated, it gives CASSLDPPGVNTEAFF. The entire variable domain, with the rest obtained from reference TRBV11-2 and TRBJ1-1, is as follows: EAGVAQSPRYKIIEKRQSVAFWCNPISGHATLYWYQQILGQGPKLLIQFQNNGVVDDSQLPKDRFSAERLKGVDSTLKIQPAKLEDSAVYLCASSLDPPGVNTEAFFGQGTRLTVV.

The chain uses TRBV19 and TRBJ1-5, with D perhaps matching TRBD1 (6 bases). Looked up from germline, CDR1 is LNHDA and CDR2 is SQIVND (reference sequence). Trimming shortened V by 6 bases and J by 1 base, and 13 bases separated the two germline ends. There are 15 residues in the CDR3. CDR3 sequence: CASRRSGASNQPQHF. CDR3 coding DNA: TGTGCCAGTAGGAGATCAGGGGCCAGCAATCAGCCCCAGCATTTT.

The sample holds a few counts of this clone. The CDR3 protein is CASSYSRLDGYTF. In DNA, the CDR3 is TGTGCCAGCAGTTACTCAAGACTTGATGGCTACACCTTC. The chain joins TRBV6-6 to TRBJ1-2, with D hard to call. There are 13 residues in the CDR3. V lost 0 bases to trimming and J lost 6 bases, with 8 bases between them. CDR1 and CDR2 (germline): MNHNY, SVGAGI (reference sequence).

This chain connects TRBV6-8 to TRBJ1-6, with TRBD1 as a possible D gene (5 bases). There are 17 residues in the CDR3. Germline CDR1 MNHGY, CDR2 SAAAGT. The V and J ends lost 2 bases and 9 bases respectively, with 20 bases between them. DNA of the CDR3: TGTGCCAGCAGTTACGACCCCCCGGGGGATACTAGTTCACCCCTCCACTTT. Amino acid sequence: CASSYDPPGDTSSPLHF.

This clone has just a few counts. The rearrangement uses TRBV28 and TRBJ2-6; D possibly corresponds to TRBD1 (6 bases). Germline assignment: CDR1 MDHEN and CDR2 SYDVKM. The CDR3 is made up of 17 amino acids. The germline V and J ends were trimmed by 5 bases and 4 bases, with 18 bases remaining between them. The CDR3 nucleotides read TGTGCCAGCAGTCCTCATACCGGGCAGGGGGGGGCCAACGTCCTGACTTTC. Residues: CASSPHTGQGGANVLTF. The full variable domain, in which reference TRBV28 and TRBJ2-6 provide the parts outside the CDR3, is DVKVTQSSRYLVKRTGEKVFLECVQDMDHENMFWYRQDPGLGLRLIYFSYDVKMKEKGDIPEGYSVSREKKERFSLILESASTNQTSMYLCASSPHTGQGGANVLTFGAGSRLTVL.

The chain has TRBV19 and TRBJ1-2; TRBD1 aligns across 10 bases. Germline V CDR1 and CDR2: LNHDA, SQIVND (reference sequence). V lost 1 base, J lost 3 bases, and 8 bases stayed unmatched. The CDR3 sequence is 17 residues long. The CDR3 DNA reads as TGTGCCAGTAGTATAGCCCAATTGACAGGGGGCGACTATGGCTACACCTTC. Translation gives CASSIAQLTGGDYGYTF.

A few counts support this clone. This chain links TRBV7-2 with TRBJ2-3; possibly TRBD2 for D (6 bases). Germline V gene sequence: CDR1 SGHTA, CDR2 FQGNSA. The germline V and J ends were trimmed by 5 bases and 5 bases, with 8 bases remaining between them. This CDR3 has 12 residues. The CDR3 DNA is TGTGCCAGCAGCATGACTAGAGATACGCAGTATTTT. Its translation: CASSMTRDTQYF.

This chain joins TRBV23-1 and TRBJ1-4, with 8 nucleotides matching TRBD1. TRBV23-1 belongs to the ORF category, with a function that is uncertain. The junction had 7 bases not matched to a gene; V was cut back by 8 bases and J by 8 bases. This CDR3 is 13 amino acids long. The chain's CDR3 is CASGPGTGEKLFF. The CDR3 DNA follows: TGCGCCAGCGGGCCCGGGACAGGCGAAAAACTGTTTTTT.

The rearrangement joins TRBV5-3 to TRBJ1-3; 10 nucleotides match TRBD1. TRBV5-3 is recorded as an ORF, its role being uncertain. V dropped 2 bases and J dropped 1; count of bases not matched to a gene: 12. This CDR3 is built from 19 residues. DNA of the CDR3: TGTGCCAGAAGCTTTGGACAGGGGGAGTGCCCCCTATCTGGAAACACCATATATTTT. It specifies CARSFGQGECPLSGNTIYF.

This chain uses TRBV27 with TRBJ1-5, with D possibly being TRBD1 (5 bases). Germline CDR1 MNHEY, CDR2 SMNVEV (reference sequence). The ends were cut back, 3 bases at V and 7 bases at J, with 13 bases in the middle. The CDR3 is 14 residues long. Written as DNA, the CDR3 is TGTGCCAGCAGTTTGTGGGGTCCAGGGCAGCCCCAGCATTTT. This translates into CASSLWGPGQPQHF.